This is a list of T cell receptor beta chains from one sample in a study of blood T cell repertoires in COVID-19. Repertoires were generated with immunoSEQ multiplex PCR, while TCRdb's copy carries only in-frame clones and drops some. The sample lists 160,000 or so clones, around 85% seen once, with 5.6% in the top ten. Specimen: PBMCs or T cells enriched from blood (not recorded which). The receptors were sampled from a woman in her thirties or forties with acute COVID-19. Both conserved end residues are part of each CDR3. Fields, in order: clone size, J gene, V gene, D gene, CDR3 protein, CDR3 DNA. A D gene is named only where the DNA matches it firmly. Clone size is not always given. Where it is, it says once, few, many or a class for expanded clones.

size: NA; J: TRBJ1-2; V: TRBV18; D: NA; CDR3: CASSPQGGPFYGYTF; DNA: TGTGCCAGCTCACCTCAAGGGGGACCCTTCTATGGCTACACCTTC
size: NA; J: TRBJ1-6; V: TRBV12-5; D: TRBD1; CDR3: CASGPGQGSSYNSPLHF; DNA: TGTGCTAGTGGTCCCGGACAGGGGAGCTCCTATAATTCACCCCTCCACTTT
size: NA; J: TRBJ2-1; V: TRBV6-1; D: NA; CDR3: CASSEQLGARNEQFF; DNA: TGTGCCAGCAGTGAACAGTTGGGGGCAAGGAATGAGCAGTTCTTC
size: NA; J: TRBJ1-1; V: TRBV6-5; D: TRBD1; CDR3: CASTPSGGNTEAFF; DNA: TGTGCCAGCACACCTTCAGGGGGGAACACTGAAGCTTTCTTT
size: NA; J: TRBJ2-2; V: TRBV19; D: TRBD2; CDR3: CASRWLAGVDGELFF; DNA: TGTGCCAGTAGGTGGCTAGCGGGAGTCGACGGGGAGCTGTTTTTT
size: once; J: TRBJ2-1; V: TRBV30; D: NA; CDR3: CAWSANEQFF; DNA: TGTGCCTGGAGTGCAAATGAGCAGTTCTTC
size: NA; J: TRBJ1-1; V: TRBV2; D: NA; CDR3: CASSEVGGGEAFF; DNA: TGTGCCAGCAGTGAGGTGGGAGGAGGTGAAGCTTTCTTT
size: few; J: TRBJ2-1; V: TRBV7-9; D: TRBD1; CDR3: CASDEQGYEQFF; DNA: TGTGCCAGCGACGAACAGGGGTATGAGCAGTTCTTC
size: NA; J: TRBJ1-2; V: TRBV25-1; D: TRBD1; CDR3: CASSGHLGQGVNYGYTF; DNA: TGTGCCAGCAGTGGGCACCTGGGGCAGGGGGTTAACTATGGCTACACCTTC
size: NA; J: TRBJ2-3; V: TRBV3-1/TRBV3-2; D: TRBD2; CDR3: CASSQLGLAGVGTDTQYF; DNA: TGTGCCAGCAGCCAACTAGGACTAGCGGGAGTCGGGACAGATACGCAGTATTTT
size: NA; J: TRBJ2-3; V: TRBV5-1; D: NA; CDR3: CASSERWRADTQYF; DNA: TGCGCCAGCAGCGAGCGTTGGAGGGCAGATACGCAGTATTTT